The present TCR beta chain was sequenced within a study of Ad26.COV2.S vaccination and SARS-CoV-2 variants. Overall study context: Administration of Ad26.COV2.S was intramuscular, either once or twice 56 days apart.

Of note for this clone: What it recognizes is unknown.

Germline CDR1 reads LNHDA; CDR2 reads SQIVND (reference sequence). J lost 0 bases, V lost 0 bases, and 18 bases had no gene match. CDR3 length: 22 amino acids. Treatment given: around 19 received Ad26.COV2.S at low or high dose, single or two shots; about five received placebo; per-sample allocation not given. Samples analyzed were those drawn on day 63 after the first vaccine or placebo injection. In Boston, the donor was an adult between 18-55 years of age. The protocol was immunoSEQ multiplex PCR, while the TCRdb copy is restricted to in-frame clones and leaves out a portion. The sample shows around 300,000 clones, around 89% of them seen only once. General study findings and limits: After vaccination, reports described spike-specific CD8+ and CD4+ T cell responses as showing substantial breadth.

The chain uses TRBV19 and TRBJ1-5; 9 positions agree with TRBD1. Material: peripheral blood, obtained in a trial of Ad26.COV2.S vaccine versus placebo. This receptor was identified in a person between 18 and 65 years old who received the Ad26.COV2.S COVID-19 vaccine or a placebo. CDR3: CASSIDWWGTGTGRYSNQPQHF. The CDR3 DNA sequence: TGTGCCAGTAGTATAGATTGGTGGGGGACCGGGACAGGGCGATATAGCAATCAGCCCCAGCATTTT.